This T cell receptor (beta chain) was observed in a study of Ad26.COV2.S vaccination and SARS-CoV-2 variants. The CDR3 covers 13 residues. The germline CDR1 and CDR2 sequences are LNHNV and YYDKDF (reference sequence). V was clipped by 8 bases and J by 5 bases, with 15 bases between them. TCRdb's table, derived via immunoSEQ multiplex PCR, lists solely in-frame clones and lacks some. In the table there are a few hundred thousand clones, around 91% of which are singletons. This clone has a single count. Treatment meaning: 19 received Ad26.COV2.S at low or high dose, single or two shots; about 5 received placebo; per-sample allocation not given. All samples were drawn on day 63, counting from the first vaccine or placebo injection.

This sequence was found in a person aged 18-60 years who received the Ad26.COV2.S COVID-19 vaccine or a placebo. This rearrangement joins TRBV15 to TRBJ2-5; D may be TRBD1 (6 bases). Sequencing was performed on peripheral blood, taken in a trial of Ad26.COV2.S vaccine versus placebo. The CDR3 bases are TGTGCCACCGCACAGGGTTTAGGGGAGACCCAGTACTTC. It translates to CATAQGLGETQYF.